Listed below are T cell receptor beta chains from one sample, sequenced in a study of CD8 T cells in Susac syndrome. TCRdb re-called the immunoSEQ multiplex PCR reads through MiXCR, storing one row per CDR3 protein. The data show about 180,000 distinct CDR3 sequences, about 94% seen once. Sequencing was performed on CD4+ T cells from PBMCs. Receptors originate from a human donor with Susac syndrome. CDR3s include the opening cysteine and the closing phenylalanine or tryptophan. Fields, in order: CDR3 DNA, CDR3 protein, D gene, J gene, V gene. A D gene is named only where the DNA matches it firmly.

CDR3nt: TGTGCCACCAGTGATTGGACAATCTACGAGCAGTACTTC
CDR3aa: CATSDWTIYEQYF
d_gene: -
j_gene: TRBJ2-7
v_gene: TRBV24-1

CDR3nt: TGTGCCAGCAGGCCCTCTGGCAACTGGGCGGGGGAGCAGTACTTC
CDR3aa: CASRPSGNWAGEQYF
d_gene: -
j_gene: TRBJ2-7
v_gene: TRBV14

CDR3nt: TGTGCCAGCTCACCACGTAGCGGGGAGGTTGGTGAGCAGTTCTTC
CDR3aa: CASSPRSGEVGEQFF
d_gene: TRBD2
j_gene: TRBJ2-1
v_gene: TRBV18

CDR3nt: TGTGCCTGGAGTGTACCTCCTGGCTACACCTTC
CDR3aa: CAWSVPPGYTF
d_gene: -
j_gene: TRBJ1-2
v_gene: TRBV30

CDR3nt: TGCGCCAGCAGCTACAGTGTTGCGGCCGAGGAGACCCAGTACTTC
CDR3aa: CASSYSVAAEETQYF
d_gene: -
j_gene: TRBJ2-5
v_gene: TRBV5-1

CDR3nt: TGTGCCAGCAGTTTTCGAGGCTCTGGGGCCAACGTCCTGACTTTC
CDR3aa: CASSFRGSGANVLTF
d_gene: -
j_gene: TRBJ2-6
v_gene: TRBV12-3/TRBV12-4

CDR3nt: TGCAGTGCTAACTGGCCAAACAATGAGCAGTTCTTC
CDR3aa: CSANWPNNEQFF
d_gene: -
j_gene: TRBJ2-1
v_gene: TRBV20-1

CDR3nt: TGTGCCAGCAGTTACCTTTCGGGAGGGGCTCGAACTGAAGCTTTCTTT
CDR3aa: CASSYLSGGARTEAFF
d_gene: -
j_gene: TRBJ1-1
v_gene: TRBV6-2/TRBV6-3

CDR3nt: TGTGCCAGCGGCAAAAGCAGGGGGCAGACTGAAGCTTTCTTT
CDR3aa: CASGKSRGQTEAFF
d_gene: -
j_gene: TRBJ1-1
v_gene: TRBV21-1

CDR3nt: TGTGCCAGTAGTAACTATGGAGAGACCCAGTACTTC
CDR3aa: CASSNYGETQYF
d_gene: -
j_gene: TRBJ2-5
v_gene: TRBV19

CDR3nt: TGCAGTGCTAGAGTATCGGAGAACACTGAAGCTTTCTTT
CDR3aa: CSARVSENTEAFF
d_gene: -
j_gene: TRBJ1-1
v_gene: TRBV20-1

CDR3nt: TGCAGTGCTGATGTGAAAAACCAAGAGACCCAGTACTTC
CDR3aa: CSADVKNQETQYF
d_gene: -
j_gene: TRBJ2-5
v_gene: TRBV20-1

CDR3nt: TGTGCCGCATCTGAGGGAGTTAACACCGGGGAGCTGTTTTTT
CDR3aa: CAASEGVNTGELFF
d_gene: -
j_gene: TRBJ2-2
v_gene: TRBV18

CDR3nt: TGTGCCAGCAGCCCCCCGTCGGAAAGGGGAGCCTACAATGAGCAGTTCTTC
CDR3aa: CASSPPSERGAYNEQFF
d_gene: -
j_gene: TRBJ2-1
v_gene: TRBV7-9

CDR3nt: TGTGCCTGGAGTAGTGAAAGCCTGAACACTGAAGCTTTCTTT
CDR3aa: CAWSSESLNTEAFF
d_gene: -
j_gene: TRBJ1-1
v_gene: TRBV30

CDR3nt: TGTGCCAGCAGCCAAGAGGGGTCGAGCTCCTACAATGAGCAGTTCTTC
CDR3aa: CASSQEGSSSYNEQFF
d_gene: -
j_gene: TRBJ2-1
v_gene: TRBV4-2

CDR3nt: TGCAGCGTGGCCCGGGACACCAATCAGCCCCAGCATTTT
CDR3aa: CSVARDTNQPQHF
d_gene: -
j_gene: TRBJ1-5
v_gene: TRBV29-1

CDR3nt: TGTGCCAGCACCTCGCCCGGGGCAAACACCGGGGAGCTGTTTTTT
CDR3aa: CASTSPGANTGELFF
d_gene: -
j_gene: TRBJ2-2
v_gene: TRBV28

CDR3nt: TGTGCCAGCAGCGCACAAGGAGGGTGGAACACTGAAGTTTTCTTT
CDR3aa: CASSAQGGWNTEVFF
d_gene: -
j_gene: TRBJ1-1
v_gene: TRBV9

CDR3nt: TGTGCCAGCAGCCCGGACAGGTACACAGATACGCAGTATTTT
CDR3aa: CASSPDRYTDTQYF
d_gene: TRBD1
j_gene: TRBJ2-3
v_gene: TRBV5-4

CDR3nt: TGCAGCTGTGCAGGGCCTCCTGAAGCTTTCTTT
CDR3aa: CSCAGPPEAFF
d_gene: -
j_gene: TRBJ1-1
v_gene: TRBV29-1

CDR3nt: TGCAGTGCTAGTGAGTGGGTTAGCACAGATACGCAGTATTTT
CDR3aa: CSASEWVSTDTQYF
d_gene: -
j_gene: TRBJ2-3
v_gene: TRBV20-1

CDR3nt: TGTGCTAGTGGTTTGGTACCAGTTCCGAGCGGACCCACCGGGGAGCTGTTTTTT
CDR3aa: CASGLVPVPSGPTGELFF
d_gene: -
j_gene: TRBJ2-2
v_gene: TRBV12-5

CDR3nt: TGTGCCAGCCGCGGCAGGGGTGGTGAAAAACTGTTTTTT
CDR3aa: CASRGRGGEKLFF
d_gene: -
j_gene: TRBJ1-4
v_gene: TRBV28

CDR3nt: TGTGCCAGCAGGGCGGGGGGTCAGCCCCAGCATTTT
CDR3aa: CASRAGGQPQHF
d_gene: -
j_gene: TRBJ1-5
v_gene: TRBV12-3/TRBV12-4